This T cell receptor (beta chain) is from a study of regulatory T cells in long-lasting Graves disease. This clonotype was observed once. Its antigen is as yet unknown. The CDR3 runs 13 residues. Between the trimmed V and J ends, which lost 0 bases and 4 bases, there was a span of 6 bases. In germline, CDR1 is MGHRA, CDR2 YSYEKL. Study conclusions and caveats: Patients with persistent Graves' had lower TCR diversity than newly diagnosed patients. Persistent disease showed a preference for TRBV28, TRBJ1-2 and TRBJ2-5.

According to the study, TCR beta libraries were built with iRepertoire HTBI primers and CDR3-region Arm-PCR. TCRdb reprocessed the multiplex PCR reads via MiXCR and lists one record per CDR3 protein. In the table there are over 450,000 distinct CDR3 sequences, about a fifth of which are singletons. Time point indicated: persistent/refractory GD, antithyroid drugs over 5 years with positive TRAb. Construction of the TCR library relied on RNA isolated from PBMCs. This specimen consisted of peripheral blood mononuclear cells (PBMCs), obtained when the disease was refractory, from a patient treated with antithyroid drugs. This chain connects TRBV4-1 to TRBJ1-1; D is unresolved. The TCR comes from a female donor with Graves disease. CDR3 nucleotides: TGCGCCAGCAGCCAAGATAAGAGCACTGAAGCTTTCTTT. Its protein product is CASSQDKSTEAFF.